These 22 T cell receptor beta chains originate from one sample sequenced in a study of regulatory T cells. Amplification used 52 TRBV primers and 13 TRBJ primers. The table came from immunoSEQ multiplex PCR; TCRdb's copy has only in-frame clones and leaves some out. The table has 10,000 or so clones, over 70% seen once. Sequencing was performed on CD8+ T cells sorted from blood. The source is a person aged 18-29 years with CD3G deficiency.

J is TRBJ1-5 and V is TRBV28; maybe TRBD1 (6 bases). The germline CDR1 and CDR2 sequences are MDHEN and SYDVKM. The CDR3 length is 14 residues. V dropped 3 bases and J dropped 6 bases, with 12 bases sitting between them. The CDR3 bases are TGTGCCAGCAGTTTGGGGCAGGGGACTCAGCCCCAGCATTTT. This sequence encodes CASSLGQGTQPQHF.

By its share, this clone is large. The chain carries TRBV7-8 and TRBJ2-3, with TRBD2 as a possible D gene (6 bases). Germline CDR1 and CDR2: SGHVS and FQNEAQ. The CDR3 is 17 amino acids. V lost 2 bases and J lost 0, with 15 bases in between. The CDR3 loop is CASSLTWSGPSTDTQYF. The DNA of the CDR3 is TGTGCCAGCAGCTTAACCTGGAGCGGGCCTAGCACAGATACGCAGTATTTT.

The DNA for the CDR3 is TGTGCCAGCAGCCACGGGGGAGACGAGCAGTACTTC. It encodes CASSHGGDEQYF. V is TRBV6-1 and J is TRBJ2-7; D is possibly TRBD2 (6 bases). Germline assignment: CDR1 MNHNS and CDR2 SASEGT. Trimming cost V 6 bases and J 5 bases, with 11 bases left between them. This CDR3 region has 12 residues.

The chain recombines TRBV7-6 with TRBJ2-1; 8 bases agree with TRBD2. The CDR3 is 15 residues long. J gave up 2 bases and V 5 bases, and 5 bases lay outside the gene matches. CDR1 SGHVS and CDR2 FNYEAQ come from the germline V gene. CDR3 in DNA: TGTGCCAGCAGCCTCACTAGCGGAGCCTACAATGAGCAGTTCTTC. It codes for CASSLTSGAYNEQFF.

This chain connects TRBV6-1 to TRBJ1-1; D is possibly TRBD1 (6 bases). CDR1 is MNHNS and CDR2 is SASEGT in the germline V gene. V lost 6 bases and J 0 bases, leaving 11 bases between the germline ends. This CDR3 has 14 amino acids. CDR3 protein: CASREGTLNTEAFF. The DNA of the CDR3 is TGTGCCAGCAGGGAGGGGACACTGAACACTGAAGCTTTCTTT.

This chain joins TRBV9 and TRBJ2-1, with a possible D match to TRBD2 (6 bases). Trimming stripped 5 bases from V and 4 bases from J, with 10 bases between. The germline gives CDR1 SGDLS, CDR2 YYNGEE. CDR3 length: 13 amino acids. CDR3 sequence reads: CASSSGTYNEQFF. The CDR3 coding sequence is TGTGCCAGCAGTTCCGGGACTTACAATGAGCAGTTCTTC.

CDR3 in amino acids: CASSDPGGVNYGYTF. In nucleotides, the CDR3 is TGTGCCAGCAGTGACCCCGGGGGCGTGAACTATGGCTACACCTTC. The chain uses TRBV28 and TRBJ1-2; TRBD1 is a possible D gene (6 bases). V was cut by 5 bases and J by 2 bases, with 15 bases left in between. The CDR3 length is 15 residues. CDR1 and CDR2 (germline): MDHEN, SYDVKM.

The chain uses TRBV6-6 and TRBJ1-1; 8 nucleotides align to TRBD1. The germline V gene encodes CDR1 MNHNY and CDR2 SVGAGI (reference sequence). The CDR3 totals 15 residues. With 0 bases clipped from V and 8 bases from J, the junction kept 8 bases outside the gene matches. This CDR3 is CASSYSQGARPEAFF. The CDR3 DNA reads TGTGCCAGCAGTTACTCGCAGGGGGCGCGACCAGAAGCTTTCTTT.

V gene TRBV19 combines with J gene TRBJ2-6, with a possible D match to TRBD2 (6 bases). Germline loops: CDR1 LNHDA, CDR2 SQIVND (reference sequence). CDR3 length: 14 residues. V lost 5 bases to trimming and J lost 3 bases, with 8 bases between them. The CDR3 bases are TGTGCCAGTAGTTGGGGGGTTGGGGCCAACGTCCTGACTTTC. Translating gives CASSWGVGANVLTF.

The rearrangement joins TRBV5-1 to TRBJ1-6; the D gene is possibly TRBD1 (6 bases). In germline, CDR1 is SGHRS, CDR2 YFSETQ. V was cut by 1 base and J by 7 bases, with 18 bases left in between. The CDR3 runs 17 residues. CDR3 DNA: TGCGCCAGCAGCTTGTCTCCCCTGGACAGCGGAAATTCACCCCTCCACTTT. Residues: CASSLSPLDSGNSPLHF.

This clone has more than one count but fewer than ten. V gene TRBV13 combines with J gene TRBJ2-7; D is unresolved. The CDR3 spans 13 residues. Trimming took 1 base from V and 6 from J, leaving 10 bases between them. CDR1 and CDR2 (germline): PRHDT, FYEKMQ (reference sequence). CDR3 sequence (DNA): TGTGCCAGCAGCTTAGTATCCAGTGGCGAGCAGTACTTC. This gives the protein CASSLVSSGEQYF. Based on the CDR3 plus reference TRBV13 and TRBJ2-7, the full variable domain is AAGVIQSPRHLIKEKRETATLKCYPIPRHDTVYWYQQGPGQDPQFLISFYEKMQSDKGSIPDRFSAQQFSDYHSELNMSSLELGDSALYFCASSLVSSGEQYFGPGTRLTVT.

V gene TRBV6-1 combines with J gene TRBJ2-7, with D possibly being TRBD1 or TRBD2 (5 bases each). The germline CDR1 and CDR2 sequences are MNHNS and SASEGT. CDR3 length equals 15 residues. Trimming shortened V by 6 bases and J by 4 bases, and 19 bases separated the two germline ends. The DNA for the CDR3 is TGTGCCAGCAGCGCACCGGGACCAAGGCATTACGAGCAGTACTTC. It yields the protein CASSAPGPRHYEQYF.

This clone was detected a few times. The CDR3 DNA is TGTGCCAGCAAGGGACAGATCCTCGGGTATGGCTACACCTTC. Translation gives CASKGQILGYGYTF. This chain uses TRBV28 with TRBJ1-2; 7 bases align to TRBD1. The junction had 10 bases not matched to a gene; V was cut back by 7 bases and J by 5 bases. CDR3 length: 14 residues. Germline CDR1 reads MDHEN; CDR2 reads SYDVKM.

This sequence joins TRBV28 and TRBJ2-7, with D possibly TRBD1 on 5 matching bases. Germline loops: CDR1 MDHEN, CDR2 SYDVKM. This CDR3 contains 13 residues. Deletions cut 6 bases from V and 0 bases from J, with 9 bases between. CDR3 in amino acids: CASRGLVSYEQYF. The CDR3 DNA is TGTGCCAGCAGGGGGCTAGTCTCCTACGAGCAGTACTTC. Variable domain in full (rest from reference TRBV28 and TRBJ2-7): DVKVTQSSRYLVKRTGEKVFLECVQDMDHENMFWYRQDPGLGLRLIYFSYDVKMKEKGDIPEGYSVSREKKERFSLILESASTNQTSMYLCASRGLVSYEQYFGPGTRLTVT.

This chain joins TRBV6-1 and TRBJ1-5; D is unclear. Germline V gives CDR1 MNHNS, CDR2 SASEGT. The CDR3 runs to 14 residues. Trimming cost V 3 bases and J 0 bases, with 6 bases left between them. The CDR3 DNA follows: TGTGCCAGCAGTGACGGTTATAGCAATCAGCCCCAGCATTTT. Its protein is CASSDGYSNQPQHF.

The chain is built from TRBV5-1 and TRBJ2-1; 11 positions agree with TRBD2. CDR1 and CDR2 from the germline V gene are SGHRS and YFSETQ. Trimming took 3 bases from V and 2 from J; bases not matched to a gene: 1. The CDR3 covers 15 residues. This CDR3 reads CASSSSGGPYNEQFF. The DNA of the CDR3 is TGCGCCAGCAGCTCTAGCGGGGGGCCCTACAATGAGCAGTTCTTC.

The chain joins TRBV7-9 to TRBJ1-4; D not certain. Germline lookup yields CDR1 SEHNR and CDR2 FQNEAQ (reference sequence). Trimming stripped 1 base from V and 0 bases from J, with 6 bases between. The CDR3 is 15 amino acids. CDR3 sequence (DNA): TGTGCCAGCAGCTTAGGGACCGCAACTAATGAAAAACTGTTTTTT. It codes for CASSLGTATNEKLFF.

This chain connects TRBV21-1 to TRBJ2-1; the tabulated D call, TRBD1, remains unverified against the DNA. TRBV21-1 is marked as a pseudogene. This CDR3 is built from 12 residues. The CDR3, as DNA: TGTGCCAGCGAGGGGGAATACAATGAGCAGTTCTTC. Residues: CASEGEYNEQFF.

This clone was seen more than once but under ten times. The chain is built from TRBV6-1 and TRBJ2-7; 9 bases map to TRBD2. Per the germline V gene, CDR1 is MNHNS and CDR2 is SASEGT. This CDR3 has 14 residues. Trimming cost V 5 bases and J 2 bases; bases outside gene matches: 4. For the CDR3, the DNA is TGTGCCAGCAGTACTAGCGGGTTGCCCTACGAGCAGTACTTC. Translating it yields CASSTSGLPYEQYF.

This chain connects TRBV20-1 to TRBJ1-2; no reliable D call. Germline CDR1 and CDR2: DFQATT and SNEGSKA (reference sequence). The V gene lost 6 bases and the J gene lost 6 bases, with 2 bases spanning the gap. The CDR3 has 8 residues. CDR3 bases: TGCAGTGCGAATGGCTACACCTTC. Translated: CSANGYTF.

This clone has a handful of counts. The CDR3 loop is CASSYAQGYEQYF. In DNA form, the CDR3 reads TGTGCCAGCAGTTACGCGCAGGGCTACGAGCAGTACTTC. The chain employs TRBV6-5 and TRBJ2-5, with TRBD1 as a possible D gene (5 bases). The J call may be faulty, since TRBJ2-7 better matches the DNA end. Germline V gives CDR1 MNHEY, CDR2 SVGAGI. CDR3 length: 13 residues.

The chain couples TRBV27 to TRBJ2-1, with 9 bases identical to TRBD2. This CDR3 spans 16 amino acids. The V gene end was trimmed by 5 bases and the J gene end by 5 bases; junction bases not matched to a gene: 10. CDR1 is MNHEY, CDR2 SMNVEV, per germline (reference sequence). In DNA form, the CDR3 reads TGTGCCAGCAGTCAATTCGGACTAGCGCCCAACAATGAGCAGTTCTTC. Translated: CASSQFGLAPNNEQFF.